Given below is one TCR beta chain in context. The clone's antigen remains unknown. No much larger clone exists at a distance of one base, and base qualities are not known. This sample was included in a study of CD8 T cells in Susac syndrome (dated by TCRdb to between 2019 and 2020). Notes on the research overall: Repertoire sequencing was used to test whether CD8+ T cell activation and differentiation in Susac syndrome was antigen driven.

V lost 6 bases and J lost 6 bases, and the count of bases not matched to a germline gene is 5. The CDR3 goes from the cysteine to the phenylalanine over 14 residues. The read is trimmed to its CDR3 DNA, 42 bases read in frame from base 1. CDR1 SGHAT and CDR2 FQNNGV were looked up in the germline V gene. Study-wide findings and limitations: The study acknowledged that relatively few individuals were included in the TCR sequencing and HLA analysis.

RNA was extracted using the RNeasy kit, and roughly 0.5 to 1 ug of the RNA was reverse transcribed with random hexamers. TCR beta CDR3 regions were amplified with the immunoSEQ multiplex PCR assay covering 54 Vbeta and 13 Jbeta segments. PCR amplification bias was corrected using a synthetic template baseline for primer optimization and computational correction. The paper's processing steps were these. Only productive sequences were kept, with reads annotated to V, D and J genes according to IMGT and analyzed in immunoSEQ Analyzer. Clonality was computed as one minus Shannon entropy normalized by log2 of the number of productive unique sequences. Public and private clones were assessed among the 100 most prevalent clones of each patient and control. Clones were defined as Susac-specific if absent from the healthy and MS cohorts, from around 1,100 published viral clones and from other ImmuneACCESS disease sequences. The public reads were run again by TCRdb, first through fastp at Q25 and then through MiXCR, and only productive beta chains were kept. Identical CDR3 proteins give one entry, which carries the most common genes and DNA. TCRdb, not the original authors, processed these V and J calls. The sample table holds about 120,000 distinct CDR3 sequences, of which around 95% were seen once. The ten largest clones represent about 0.098% of the sample.

Peripheral blood CD8+ and CD4+ T cells from healthy donors, Susac syndrome patients and multiple sclerosis patients were profiled by high-throughput TCR beta sequencing. Healthy donors were included as age- and sex-matched controls. CD8+ TEMRA cells were enriched by FACS, while bulk CD8+ and CD4+ T cells were purified by magnetic negative isolation. Blood was drawn into EDTA tubes, processed within 24 hours, and PBMCs were isolated by density gradient centrifugation. PBMCs destined for TCR sequencing were cryopreserved in liquid nitrogen and later thawed in a 37 °C water bath. A purity of at least 90% was achieved for sorted or isolated CD4+, CD8+ and CD8+ TEMRA cells.

The origin of this receptor is a human donor in good health. Sequencing was performed on CD4+ T cells from PBMCs. The sequence joins TRBV11-2 to TRBJ2-7; 13 of the junction bases match TRBD2. The bases are TGTGCCAGCAGGTTACTAGCGGGAGGGTTCGAGCAGTACTTC. This codes for CASRLLAGGFEQYF.